One and the same sample provided the 11 T cell receptor beta chains below, sequenced in a study of OX40 agonist ivuxolimab in advanced cancers. Libraries were prepared through the immunoSEQ multiplex PCR assay. In TCRdb, the immuneACCESS table is reduced to in-frame sequences with V and J assigned. These tables do not hold every clone; where another copy was compared, an unresolved V gene accounts for under half, and the others remain unexplained. The sample table contains tens of thousands of clones; only one count was recorded for 70% to 90% of them. The ten largest account for approximately 5% of the sample. Sequenced material: CD4+ or CD8+ T cells sorted from blood, taken in a trial of the OX40 agonist ivuxolimab. The origin of the receptors is an adult with an advanced solid tumor such as melanoma, head and neck, liver or kidney cancer.

Points on this clone: One end of the junction varies from germline; a read error may be responsible. The V and J genes are TRBV6-1 and TRBJ2-5; weak D call: TRBD1 (5 bases). The CDR3 length is 15 residues. The germline V gene has CDR1 MNHNS and CDR2 SASEGT. The CDR3 reads CASIGSGAHHETQYF. The CDR3, as DNA: TGTGCCAGCATCGGATCTGGGGCCCACCACGAGACCCAGTACTTC.

The rearrangement links TRBV27 to TRBJ1-2; 7 bases align to TRBD1. CDR1 is MNHEY and CDR2 is SMNVEV in the germline V gene (reference sequence). V was clipped by 4 bases and J by 6 bases; unmatched bases: 5. CDR3 length: 13 residues. The chain's CDR3 is CASSSRQGNGYTF. CDR3 coding DNA: TGTGCCAGCAGTTCGAGACAGGGTAATGGCTACACCTTC.

J is TRBJ1-1 and V is TRBV10-1, with D unresolved. Trimming pared 6 bases from V and 2 bases from J, leaving 10 bases between. Germline V lookup: CDR1 WNHNN, CDR2 SYGVQD (reference sequence). This CDR3 spans 13 amino acids. The CDR3 loop reads CASSNDLNTEAFF. The CDR3 nucleotides read TGCGCCAGCAGCAATGACCTTAACACTGAAGCTTTCTTT.

The CDR3 reads CASSYLAGEYNEQFF. As DNA, the CDR3 is TGCGCCAGCAGTTACCTAGCGGGAGAATACAATGAGCAGTTCTTC. The chain recombines TRBV10-2 with TRBJ2-1, with 10 bases matching TRBD2. CDR1 is WSHSY, CDR2 SAAADI, per germline. After removal of 5 bases from V and 4 bases from J, the junction contained 5 bases not matched to a gene. The CDR3 length is 15 residues.

This clone was detected a few times. This chain connects TRBV27 to TRBJ1-5; D is undetermined. V lost 8 bases, J lost 6 bases, and 5 bases lay in between. The CDR3 length is 10 residues. Germline CDR1 is MNHEY and CDR2 is SMNVEV (reference sequence). For the CDR3, the DNA is TGTGCCAGCCCCCCTCAGCCCCAGCATTTT. It encodes CASPPQPQHF.

The V call is TRBV6-5, the J call TRBJ2-7; D is uncertain. CDR3 length: 15 amino acids. Trimming took 0 bases from V and 5 from J, leaving 14 bases between them. Germline CDR1 and CDR2: MNHEY and SVGAGI. The CDR3 loop reads CASSYSMSGLDEQYF. CDR3 nucleotide sequence: TGTGCCAGCAGTTACTCGATGTCCGGGTTGGACGAGCAGTACTTC.

The V call is TRBV11-3, the J call TRBJ2-2, with D maybe TRBD2 (5 bases). The V end lost 4 bases, the J end lost 5 bases, and 8 bases lay between the germline ends. The CDR3 is made up of 13 amino acids. Germline CDR1 reads SGHNT; CDR2 reads YENEEA. In nucleotides, the CDR3 is TGTGCCAGCAGCTCTCCGGGGACCGGGGAGCTGTTTTTT. Translated, it gives CASSSPGTGELFF.

This rearrangement joins TRBV1 to TRBJ2-3; TRBD1 is taken as the D call from the table, unchecked against the DNA. TRBV1 is reported as a pseudogene. The CDR3 contains 16 residues. The CDR3 reads CTSSQRAGDRTDTQYF. The CDR3 nucleotides are TGCACCAGCAGCCAACGCGCAGGGGACCGCACAGATACGCAGTATTTT.

The chain has TRBV27 and TRBJ1-4; 7 nucleotides match TRBD1. CDR1 and CDR2 from the germline V gene are MNHEY and SMNVEV (reference sequence). The CDR3 length is 14 residues. V shed 6 bases and J 7 bases; nucleotides not matched to a gene: 8. CDR3 nucleotides: TGTGCCAGCAGACTAGAGGGGGCTGGTGAAAAACTGTTTTTT. It encodes CASRLEGAGEKLFF.

V and J are TRBV18 and TRBJ1-1; 8 positions agree with TRBD1. CDR3 size: 16 residues. With V trimmed by 5 bases and J by 9 bases, 17 bases remained unmatched. Germline loops: CDR1 KGHSH, CDR2 LQKENI. For the CDR3, the DNA is TGTGCCAGCTCAACATCTCCCCTGGGACAGGAGATGCAAGCTTTCTTT. Encoded protein: CASSTSPLGQEMQAFF.

The chain employs TRBV6-5 and TRBJ2-7, with D tentatively TRBD1 (6 bases). This CDR3 contains 15 residues. The germline V and J ends were trimmed by 5 bases and 1 base, with 15 bases remaining between them. Germline values: CDR1 MNHEY, CDR2 SVGAGI. CDR3 residues: CASSGSGTRSYEQYF. The CDR3 DNA follows: TGTGCCAGCAGTGGGTCCGGGACAAGGTCCTACGAGCAGTACTTC.